The 31 T cell receptor beta chains presented below share a single source sample, sequenced in a study of cytomegalovirus exposure and HLA in healthy donors. A multiplex PCR was run with 60 Vbeta primers and 13 Jbeta primers. Generated by immunoSEQ multiplex PCR, the TCRdb table keeps only in-frame clones and is missing some. The sample includes approximately 150,000 clones, approximately 84% seen only once; the top ten take around a tenth. The sequenced material came from PBMCs. Receptors were obtained from a woman aged 55-69 years in good health and CMV-seropositive.

For the CDR3, the DNA is TGTGCCAGCAGCCCGGCCATGACACTAGCGGGAAGGTATGAGCAGTTCTTC. Its protein product is CASSPAMTLAGRYEQFF. The J gene is TRBJ2-1, the V gene TRBV11-1; 10 nucleotides line up with TRBD2. The V and J ends lost 5 bases and 8 bases, in that order; junction bases with no gene match: 15. The CDR3 loop spans 17 amino acids. Per the germline V gene, CDR1 is SGHAT and CDR2 is FQDESV (reference sequence).

In this sample, this clone turned up a few times. This chain links TRBV2 with TRBJ1-1, with 8 bases identical to TRBD1. CDR3 length equals 14 residues. The V and J ends lost 6 bases and 3 bases, in that order; junction bases with no gene match: 6. CDR1 is SNHLY and CDR2 is FYNNEI in the germline V gene. The CDR3 sequence is CASRPGGQDTEAFF. DNA of the CDR3: TGTGCCAGCAGACCAGGGGGCCAAGACACTGAAGCTTTCTTT.

The rearrangement uses TRBV11-1 and TRBJ1-4, with 7 bases aligning to TRBD1. The CDR3 contains 15 residues. V trimming: 4 bases; J trimming: 8 bases; junction bases outside the gene matches: 10. CDR1 and CDR2 from the germline V gene are SGHAT and FQDESV (reference sequence). As DNA, the CDR3 is TGTGCCAGCAGCTCTCCGGACAGGAGAGGAGAAAAACTGTTTTTT. Translation: CASSSPDRRGEKLFF.

This clone came up a few times. The V call is TRBV4-1, the J call TRBJ2-4, with a weak D call TRBD2 (6 bases). Per germline, CDR1 MGHRA and CDR2 YSYEKL. CDR3 length: 18 amino acids. The V gene lost 6 bases and the J gene lost 0 bases, with 21 bases spanning the gap. DNA for the CDR3: TGCGCCAGCAGTCCCCTGGGTTCTGGGGGACTAGCCAAAAACATTCAGTACTTC. It is translated as CASSPLGSGGLAKNIQYF.

In DNA, the CDR3 is TGTGCCAGCAGTTCGGCGGGATCCGACTATGGCTACACCTTC. It codes for CASSSAGSDYGYTF. The chain has TRBV27 and TRBJ1-2, with no clear D. V lost 4 bases and J 3 bases, leaving 12 bases between the germline ends. The CDR3 extends over 14 amino acids. Germline V gene lookup returns CDR1 MNHEY and CDR2 SMNVEV (reference sequence).

Note on this clone: The junction shows a germline mismatch at one end, possibly a read error. This chain links TRBV9 with TRBJ2-5, with D unclear. The CDR3 loop spans 13 amino acids. CDR1 is SGDLS, CDR2 YYNGEE, per germline. CDR3 sequence (DNA): TGTGCCAGCAGCGCCCTAGGTCAAGGGACCCAGTACTTC. It encodes CASSALGQGTQYF.

V and J are TRBV5-1 and TRBJ2-7; 7 bases align to TRBD1. The CDR3 is 14 amino acids. Germline V lookup: CDR1 SGHRS, CDR2 YFSETQ. J was trimmed by 2 bases and V by 2 bases; bases with no gene match: 4. As DNA, the CDR3 is TGCGCCAGCAGCTTAAGGACAGGACCCTACGAGCAGTACTTC. Translating it yields CASSLRTGPYEQYF.

The chain links TRBV6-6 to TRBJ2-7; 9 bases agree with TRBD1. Per germline, CDR1 MNHNY and CDR2 SVGAGI (reference sequence). This CDR3 is built from 13 residues. J gave up 3 bases and V 7 bases, and 4 bases lay outside the gene matches. The CDR3 nucleotides are TGTGCCAGCATTAAGGACAGGGGCTACGAGCAGTACTTC. Encoded protein: CASIKDRGYEQYF.

This chain connects TRBV2 to TRBJ2-7, with TRBD1 identical over 9 bases. Trimming at V came to 3 bases and at J to 6 bases, leaving 9 bases not matched to a gene. The CDR3 totals 15 residues. Germline V lookup: CDR1 SNHLY, CDR2 FYNNEI. Here the CDR3 reads CASSENRGRISEQYF. The CDR3 coding sequence is TGTGCCAGCAGTGAGAACAGGGGGCGCATAAGCGAGCAGTACTTC.

The genes are TRBV19 and TRBJ2-2; D unclear. Germline V gene sequence: CDR1 LNHDA, CDR2 SQIVND (reference sequence). The CDR3 sequence is 15 residues long. Between the trimmed V and J ends, which lost 3 bases and 4 bases, there was a span of 12 bases. Here the CDR3 reads CASSILGSSTGELFF. The CDR3 DNA reads TGTGCCAGTAGTATCCTGGGTAGCTCCACCGGGGAGCTGTTTTTT.

The CDR3 spells CSVSGTSGRNEQFF. The CDR3 DNA reads as TGCAGCGTTTCCGGGACTAGCGGGAGAAATGAGCAGTTCTTC. The V call is TRBV29-1, the J call TRBJ2-1; TRBD2 aligns across 14 bases. Trimming at V came to 5 bases and at J to 7 bases, leaving 4 bases not matched to a gene. This CDR3 is 14 amino acids long. Germline V gives CDR1 SQVTM, CDR2 ANQGSEA.

The chain employs TRBV2 and TRBJ2-5; 11 bases agree with TRBD2. This CDR3 comprises 15 residues. V lost 3 bases and J lost 5; bases outside the gene matches: 5. Germline V CDR1 and CDR2: SNHLY, FYNNEI. The CDR3 loop is CASSDAASGRETQYF. Written as DNA, the CDR3 is TGTGCCAGCAGTGATGCAGCTAGCGGGAGGGAGACCCAGTACTTC.

This sequence joins TRBV7-2 and TRBJ2-2; TRBD1 matches 11 bases. The CDR3 contains 14 residues. CDR1 SGHTA and CDR2 FQGNSA come from the germline V gene. The V and J ends lost 10 bases and 7 bases, in that order; junction bases with no gene match: 8. The CDR3 DNA is TGTGCCACTCGGACAGGGGGCTTTATCGGGGAGCTGTTTTTT. Protein sequence: CATRTGGFIGELFF.

The chain combines TRBV19 with TRBJ1-1; 7 nucleotides line up with TRBD1. Germline CDR1 and CDR2: LNHDA and SQIVND (reference sequence). The trim removed 1 base at V and 5 bases at J, leaving 7 bases unmatched. This CDR3 has 15 amino acids. The CDR3 loop reads CASSIGGQVLTEAFF. For the CDR3, the DNA is TGTGCCAGTAGTATAGGAGGACAGGTATTAACTGAAGCTTTCTTT.

In this sample, this clone turned up a few times. This sequence joins TRBV5-5 and TRBJ2-7; D is unresolved. Germline V lookup: CDR1 SGHKS, CDR2 YYEKEE (reference sequence). This CDR3 is built from 13 residues. V lost 4 bases, J lost 1 base, and 9 bases lay in between. CDR3 in amino acids: CASSDPGSYEQYF. CDR3 nucleotides: TGTGCCAGCAGCGACCCGGGTTCCTACGAGCAGTACTTC.

The sample holds a few counts of this clone. The chain has TRBV2 and TRBJ2-5; D is uncertain. Matching the DNA end better, TRBJ2-7 makes the J call doubtful. The CDR3 spans 16 residues. The germline CDR1 and CDR2 sequences are SNHLY and FYNNEI. As DNA, the CDR3 is TGTGCCAGCAGGCAGGTTCTATCCGGCCGAGACTACGAGCAGTACTTC. The encoded protein is CASRQVLSGRDYEQYF.

DNA for the CDR3: TGCGCCAGCAGCTTGAATAACAGGACGCTCCAGAACACTGAAGCTTTCTTT. Its protein product is CASSLNNRTLQNTEAFF. J is TRBJ1-1 and V is TRBV5-1, with a possible D match to TRBD1 (5 bases). Deletions cut 1 base from V and 1 base from J, with 17 bases between. The V gene's germline CDR1 is SGHRS and CDR2 YFSETQ. This CDR3 is 17 amino acids long. The full variable domain, with the rest looked up from reference TRBV5-1 and TRBJ1-1, is KAGVTQTPRYLIKTRGQQVTLSCSPISGHRSVSWYQQTPGQGLQFLFEYFSETQRNKGNFPGRFSGRQFSNSRSEMNVSTLELGDSALYLCASSLNNRTLQNTEAFFGQGTRLTVV.

The rearrangement uses TRBV7-3 and TRBJ2-2; 7 nucleotides line up with TRBD2. Germline-derived CDR1 and CDR2 are SGHTA and FQGTGA. The CDR3 sequence is 15 residues long. The V gene end was trimmed by 4 bases and the J gene end by 2 bases; junction bases not matched to a gene: 4. The CDR3 nucleotides read TGTGCCAGCAGCTGGGGGACTACAAACACCGGGGAGCTGTTTTTT. It specifies CASSWGTTNTGELFF.

The rearrangement uses TRBV7-9 and TRBJ2-1; tentative D call: TRBD2 (5 bases). V was cut by 5 bases and J by 0 bases, with 11 bases left in between. CDR3 length: 15 residues. Germline V gives CDR1 SEHNR, CDR2 FQNEAQ (reference sequence). The CDR3 region is CASSPPGNSYNEQFF. CDR3 nucleotides: TGTGCCAGCAGCCCCCCCGGGAACTCCTACAATGAGCAGTTCTTC.

This clone is a singleton in its sample. The DNA for the CDR3 is TGCAGCGTCTACAGTGGTTTGAGCACTGAAGCTTTCTTT. Protein product: CSVYSGLSTEAFF. The chain employs TRBV29-1 and TRBJ1-1; D not resolved. Germline loops: CDR1 SQVTM, CDR2 ANQGSEA. The CDR3 is made up of 13 amino acids. V was clipped by 6 bases and J by 4 bases, with 15 bases between them.

The chain carries TRBV27 and TRBJ2-7, with a possible D match to TRBD2 (6 bases). With 0 bases removed from V and 2 bases from J, the gap between germline ends came to 8 bases. CDR3 length equals 14 residues. Germline-derived CDR1 and CDR2 are MNHEY and SMNVEV (reference sequence). The DNA for the CDR3 is TGTGCCAGCAGTTTATCTAGACTAGCCTACGAGCAGTACTTC. This translates into CASSLSRLAYEQYF.

This rearrangement joins TRBV7-2 to TRBJ2-7; 10 bases match TRBD2. Per germline, CDR1 SGHTA and CDR2 FQGNSA. V shed 3 bases and J 4 bases; nucleotides not matched to a gene: 6. CDR3 length: 15 residues. CDR3 sequence reads: CASSFTSGTSYEQYF. As DNA, the CDR3 is TGTGCCAGCAGCTTTACTAGCGGGACCTCTTACGAGCAGTACTTC.

This chain connects TRBV30 to TRBJ2-5; TRBD1 aligns across 12 bases. The end of the DNA aligns better with TRBJ2-7, so the J call may be wrong. Germline lookup yields CDR1 GTSNPN and CDR2 SVGIG (reference sequence). The CDR3 contains 15 residues. The CDR3, as DNA: TGTGCCTGGAGTGCTGGGACAGGGGGCAGGGACGAGCAGTACTTC. This translates into CAWSAGTGGRDEQYF.

The chain has TRBV19 and TRBJ2-7; 7 bases are shared with TRBD1. In germline, CDR1 is LNHDA, CDR2 SQIVND (reference sequence). The CDR3 consists of 13 residues. Trimming cost V 5 bases and J 5 bases; bases outside gene matches: 6. CDR3: CASSSGQAHEQYF. The CDR3 DNA follows: TGTGCCAGTAGTTCAGGACAGGCCCACGAGCAGTACTTC.

J is TRBJ2-7 and V is TRBV5-5; 9 bases line up with TRBD1. After removal of 0 bases from V and 4 bases from J, the junction contained 5 bases not matched to a gene. In germline, CDR1 is SGHKS, CDR2 YYEKEE (reference sequence). There are 15 residues in the CDR3. The DNA for the CDR3 is TGTGCCAGCAGCTTGGTGTGGGACAGGGTATACGAGCAGTACTTC. Encoded protein: CASSLVWDRVYEQYF. Variable domain in full (rest from reference TRBV5-5 and TRBJ2-7): DAGVTQSPTHLIKTRGQQVTLRCSPISGHKSVSWYQQVLGQGPQFIFQYYEKEERGRGNFPDRFSARQFPNYSSELNVNALLLGDSALYLCASSLVWDRVYEQYFGPGTRLTVT.

The chain is built from TRBV7-8 and TRBJ2-2; 11 positions agree with TRBD2. CDR3 size: 15 residues. Germline-derived CDR1 and CDR2 are SGHVS and FQNEAQ. V lost 5 bases, J lost 2 bases, and 1 base stayed unmatched. Here the CDR3 reads CASSGTSGNTGELFF. The CDR3, as DNA: TGTGCCAGCAGCGGGACTAGCGGAAACACCGGGGAGCTGTTTTTT.

J is TRBJ1-3 and V is TRBV18, with D possibly being TRBD1 (5 bases). Trimming took off 3 bases at V and 0 bases at J, with 12 bases between the two ends. In germline, CDR1 is KGHSH, CDR2 LQKENI. The length of the CDR3 is 16 residues. In DNA form, the CDR3 reads TGTGCCAGCTCACCGTCGACAGCTAGCTCTGGAAACACCATATATTTT. Its translation: CASSPSTASSGNTIYF.

For the CDR3, the DNA is TGCAGCGTTACCACAGGGGGCGTCACCTATGGCTACACCTTC. As protein: CSVTTGGVTYGYTF. The rearrangement uses TRBV29-1 and TRBJ1-2; TRBD1 aligns across 9 bases. The CDR3 has 14 amino acids. The V gene's germline CDR1 is SQVTM and CDR2 ANQGSEA. With V trimmed by 5 bases and J by 4 bases, 8 bases remained unmatched.

The rearrangement joins TRBV11-1 to TRBJ2-7; 8 positions agree with TRBD1. J was trimmed by 6 bases and V by 5 bases; bases with no gene match: 6. The CDR3 consists of 13 residues. Germline CDR1 reads SGHAT; CDR2 reads FQDESV (reference sequence). The CDR3 DNA reads as TGTGCCAGCAGCCCGGGACAGGATGGCGAGCAGTACTTC. Translated: CASSPGQDGEQYF.

The rearrangement links TRBV2 to TRBJ2-7; the D gene is possibly TRBD2 (6 bases). The germline gives CDR1 SNHLY, CDR2 FYNNEI. V shed 5 bases and J shed 6 bases, with 20 bases lying between them. This CDR3 is 15 amino acids long. The CDR3 nucleotides are TGTGCCAGCAGTACCCAGCAAGGAGGGCTTGGCGAGCAGTACTTC. As protein: CASSTQQGGLGEQYF.

This sequence joins TRBV2 and TRBJ1-2; maybe TRBD1 (6 bases). The CDR3 totals 17 residues. Germline V lookup: CDR1 SNHLY, CDR2 FYNNEI. Trimming cost V 2 bases and J 6 bases, with 22 bases left between them. This chain's CDR3 is CASSERGPKTGGNGYTF. CDR3 in DNA: TGTGCCAGCAGTGAACGGGGCCCTAAGACAGGCGGCAATGGCTACACCTTC.